These 27 T cell receptor beta chains were sequenced from one sample in a study of PD-1 blockade in classical Hodgkin lymphoma. Profiled with immunoSEQ multiplex PCR; TCRdb holds only in-frame clones, not every one. Here the sample spans tens of thousands of clones, approximately 78% being singletons. Time point in this sample: cycle 4 day 1 (C4D1), after less than 7 weeks of nivolumab. The patients all showed relapse after autologous stem cell transplantation, while their brentuximab vedotin exposure varied. Magnetic negative selection served to purify CD4+ T cells out of PBMCs that had been thawed. The material was CD4+ T cells from blood, obtained before the fourth cycle of nivolumab. The receptor source for this set is a human donor with classical Hodgkin lymphoma.

The DNA for the CDR3 is TGTGCCAGCAGTGGACAGCTACTAACGAACACTGAAGCTTTCTTT. Amino acid sequence: CASSGQLLTNTEAFF. The chain carries TRBV2 and TRBJ1-1; weak D call: TRBD1 (5 bases). The germline V gene has CDR1 SNHLY and CDR2 FYNNEI. The CDR3 loop spans 15 amino acids. V was cut by 4 bases and J by 1 base, with 13 bases left in between.

This clone was seen a handful of times. The chain employs TRBV5-1 and TRBJ1-6; no reliable D call. This CDR3 has 15 residues. V was pared by 0 bases and J by 7 bases, with 11 bases between. From germline, CDR1 is SGHRS and CDR2 YFSETQ. The DNA of the CDR3 is TGCGCCAGCAGCTTGGTCGGGCAGCAAAATTCACCCCTCCACTTT. It specifies CASSLVGQQNSPLHF.

The chain links TRBV5-1 to TRBJ2-7, with 10 nucleotides matching TRBD1. V was pared by 0 bases and J by 4 bases, with 7 bases of the junction left unmatched. The CDR3 has 16 residues. Germline V CDR1 and CDR2: SGHRS, YFSETQ. The CDR3 sequence is CASSLGRDRGKYEQYF. The CDR3 DNA follows: TGCGCCAGCAGCTTGGGCCGGGACAGGGGAAAATACGAGCAGTACTTC.

The chain joins TRBV6-1 to TRBJ1-2; D may be TRBD1 (6 bases). The germline CDR1 and CDR2 sequences are MNHNS and SASEGT. Trimming cost V 4 bases and J 7 bases, with 10 bases left between them. There are 12 residues in the CDR3. CDR3 bases: TGTGCCAGCAGTGGCGGACAGACTGGCTACACCTTC. This gives the protein CASSGGQTGYTF.

This clone was seen only once. This chain joins TRBV5-1 and TRBJ2-5; the match to TRBD1 covers 8 bases. V lost 0 bases and J lost 6; bases outside the gene matches: 7. Per the germline V gene, CDR1 is SGHRS and CDR2 is YFSETQ. The CDR3 spans 15 residues. For the CDR3, the DNA is TGCGCCAGCAGCTTGGGGATACAGGGGGAGAAGACCCAGTACTTC. This sequence encodes CASSLGIQGEKTQYF. The variable domain in full, completed from reference TRBV5-1 and TRBJ2-5, reads KAGVTQTPRYLIKTRGQQVTLSCSPISGHRSVSWYQQTPGQGLQFLFEYFSETQRNKGNFPGRFSGRQFSNSRSEMNVSTLELGDSALYLCASSLGIQGEKTQYFGPGTRLLVL.

The CDR3 is CASSSWGAQGFDTQYF. As DNA, the CDR3 is TGCGCCAGCAGCTCCTGGGGCGCCCAGGGATTCGATACGCAGTATTTT. The chain joins TRBV5-1 to TRBJ2-3; D might be TRBD1 (5 bases). CDR1 and CDR2 from the germline V gene are SGHRS and YFSETQ. The CDR3 runs 16 residues. The V end lost 3 bases, the J end lost 6 bases, and 20 bases lay between the germline ends. Full variable domain (missing parts from reference TRBV5-1 and TRBJ2-3): KAGVTQTPRYLIKTRGQQVTLSCSPISGHRSVSWYQQTPGQGLQFLFEYFSETQRNKGNFPGRFSGRQFSNSRSEMNVSTLELGDSALYLCASSSWGAQGFDTQYFGPGTRLTVL.

The genes are TRBV18 and TRBJ1-1, with a tentative D call TRBD1 (5 bases). CDR1 and CDR2 (germline): KGHSH, LQKENI. The ends were cut back, 6 bases at V and 3 bases at J, with 14 bases in the middle. This CDR3 has 14 residues. The CDR3 sequence: CASSAIGDDTEAFF. CDR3 nucleotides: TGTGCCAGCTCCGCGATTGGGGACGACACTGAAGCTTTCTTT.

J is TRBJ1-3 and V is TRBV7-6, with D perhaps matching TRBD1 (5 bases). The germline V gene encodes CDR1 SGHVS and CDR2 FNYEAQ. The CDR3 length is 17 residues. The V gene lost 5 bases and the J gene lost 1 base, with 18 bases spanning the gap. Here the CDR3 DNA reads TGTGCCAGCAGCCCCGCACGCGGGGGAGCATCTGGAAACACCATATATTTT. It codes for CASSPARGGASGNTIYF.

This sequence joins TRBV5-1 and TRBJ1-6, with 7 bases that match TRBD1. CDR1 and CDR2 (germline): SGHRS, YFSETQ. Trimming removed 0 bases from V and 6 bases from J; junction bases left unmatched: 3. This CDR3 region has 15 residues. This CDR3 reads CASSLATGVNSPLHF. CDR3 in DNA: TGCGCCAGCAGCTTGGCTACAGGGGTTAATTCACCCCTCCACTTT.

The genes are TRBV4-1 and TRBJ1-6; a weak D match, TRBD1 (5 bases). The CDR3 totals 15 residues. The V gene's germline CDR1 is MGHRA and CDR2 YSYEKL. V was cut by 4 bases and J by 4 bases, with 11 bases left in between. The CDR3 DNA sequence: TGCGCCAGCAGCCGCGGCGGGGGGTATAATTCACCCCTCCACTTT. Translating it yields CASSRGGGYNSPLHF.

This clone was seen a single time. The genes are TRBV2 and TRBJ2-2, with 9 nucleotides matching TRBD1. The germline CDR1 and CDR2 sequences are SNHLY and FYNNEI. The V and J ends lost 6 bases and 5 bases, in that order; junction bases with no gene match: 1. This CDR3 has 13 residues. Written as DNA, the CDR3 is TGTGCCAGCAGCGGACAGGGGACCGGGGAGCTGTTTTTT. This encodes CASSGQGTGELFF.

This sequence joins TRBV5-1 and TRBJ2-7, with TRBD1 matching over 9 bases. This CDR3 has 14 amino acids. Trimming removed 3 bases from V and 4 bases from J; junction bases left unmatched: 5. Germline values: CDR1 SGHRS, CDR2 YFSETQ. The CDR3 DNA reads as TGCGCCAGCAGCTCTGTGGGACAGGGATACGAGCAGTACTTC. It encodes CASSSVGQGYEQYF.

The CDR3: CASSLGGTDTQYF. CDR3 DNA sequence: TGTGCCAGTAGTTTGGGGGGCACAGATACGCAGTATTTT. The chain recombines TRBV19 with TRBJ2-3; the D call may be TRBD1 or TRBD2 (5 bases each). Germline CDR1 LNHDA, CDR2 SQIVND (reference sequence). CDR3 length: 13 residues. V lost 5 bases, J lost 1 base, and 7 bases lay in between.

This clone is a singleton in its sample. J is TRBJ2-1 and V is TRBV7-9, with D possibly being TRBD1 or TRBD2 (5 bases each). The CDR3 runs 13 residues. The germline V gene has CDR1 SEHNR and CDR2 FQNEAQ (reference sequence). V dropped 1 base and J dropped 13 bases, with 14 bases sitting between them. CDR3 loop: CASSLDGGDSQFF. CDR3 in DNA: TGTGCCAGCAGCTTAGATGGGGGAGACTCTCAGTTCTTC.

The chain recombines TRBV5-6 with TRBJ1-3; tentative D call: TRBD1 (6 bases). Trimming cost V 2 bases and J 7 bases, with 7 bases left between them. CDR1 is SGHDT and CDR2 is YYEEEE in the germline V gene. CDR3 length equals 12 residues. CDR3 DNA sequence: TGTGCCAGCAGCTTAACAGGGAACACCATATATTTT. Translated: CASSLTGNTIYF.

The V and J genes are TRBV6-5 and TRBJ1-3; D remains unclear. The ends were cut back, 0 bases at V and 0 bases at J, with 3 bases in the middle. Looked up from germline, CDR1 is MNHEY and CDR2 is SVGAGI. The CDR3 totals 14 residues. The DNA for the CDR3 is TGTGCCAGCAGTTACTCGGTCTCTGGAAACACCATATATTTT. This codes for CASSYSVSGNTIYF.

This chain links TRBV5-1 with TRBJ2-5, with TRBD2 as a possible D gene (5 bases). The CDR3 totals 14 residues. The germline V and J ends were trimmed by 0 bases and 2 bases, with 8 bases remaining between them. Germline CDR1 is SGHRS and CDR2 is YFSETQ. CDR3 loop: CASSLVSGQETQYF. The CDR3 DNA reads TGCGCCAGCAGCTTGGTCAGCGGACAAGAGACCCAGTACTTC.

This clone was seen once. DNA of the CDR3: TGTGCCAGCAGCTCCTCGCCGGGAGGGACAGCTTTCTTT. Its protein is CASSSSPGGTAFF. The rearrangement links TRBV7-9 to TRBJ1-1, with D perhaps TRBD1 (5 bases). The CDR3 has 13 residues. V gave up 4 bases and J gave up 10 bases, with 16 bases separating them. Germline V lookup: CDR1 SEHNR, CDR2 FQNEAQ (reference sequence).

The chain carries TRBV2 and TRBJ2-2; TRBD2 is a possible D gene (6 bases). Per the germline V gene, CDR1 is SNHLY and CDR2 is FYNNEI. V was pared by 2 bases and J by 6 bases, with 13 bases between. This CDR3 spans 15 amino acids. The CDR3 here is CASSERAGTPGELFF. The CDR3 coding sequence is TGTGCCAGCAGTGAAAGGGCAGGGACTCCCGGGGAGCTGTTTTTT.

The chain joins TRBV29-1 to TRBJ1-1; D remains unclear. Germline-derived CDR1 and CDR2 are SQVTM and ANQGSEA. This CDR3 region has 13 residues. The V end lost 4 bases, the J end lost 1 base, and 10 bases lay between the germline ends. The CDR3 coding sequence is TGCAGCGTTGGGCAGACGGCGAACACTGAAGCTTTCTTT. It specifies CSVGQTANTEAFF.

This chain joins TRBV5-1 and TRBJ2-7; no definite D call. Deletions cut 1 base from V and 6 bases from J, with 11 bases between. Germline CDR1 is SGHRS and CDR2 is YFSETQ. The CDR3 is made up of 13 amino acids. For the CDR3, the DNA is TGCGCCAGCAGCTTGTATCCCTCGGGCGAGCAGTACTTC. It specifies CASSLYPSGEQYF.

The rearrangement links TRBV28 to TRBJ1-1; 7 positions agree with TRBD1. The CDR3 is made up of 12 amino acids. The ends lost 8 bases at V and 2 bases at J; junction bases unmatched: 2. Germline V lookup: CDR1 MDHEN, CDR2 SYDVKM. The CDR3 loop reads CASEGANTEAFF. CDR3 bases: TGTGCCAGCGAGGGGGCTAACACTGAAGCTTTCTTT.

CDR3 residues: CASSRGRVSTGELFF. The CDR3 DNA reads TGTGCCAGCAGTCGAGGCCGAGTCAGCACCGGGGAGCTGTTTTTT. The chain carries TRBV27 and TRBJ2-2; D gene unclear. Germline V gene lookup returns CDR1 MNHEY and CDR2 SMNVEV (reference sequence). The CDR3 runs to 15 residues. The V and J ends lost 5 bases and 4 bases respectively, with 14 bases between them.

The chain couples TRBV5-1 to TRBJ2-2; D possibly corresponds to TRBD1 (6 bases). Germline lookup yields CDR1 SGHRS and CDR2 YFSETQ. V gave up 4 bases and J gave up 0 bases, with 10 bases separating them. There are 15 residues in the CDR3. CDR3 sequence (DNA): TGCGCCAGCAGCCAGGGACACACGAACACCGGGGAGCTGTTTTTT. It codes for CASSQGHTNTGELFF.

This chain links TRBV27 with TRBJ2-7, with 9 bases matching TRBD1. J gave up 2 bases and V 3 bases, and 5 bases lay outside the gene matches. The CDR3 is made up of 15 amino acids. Germline V gives CDR1 MNHEY, CDR2 SMNVEV (reference sequence). The CDR3 nucleotides read TGTGCCAGCAGTTTGAAGGGACAGGGCGCCTACGAGCAGTACTTC. Encoded protein: CASSLKGQGAYEQYF.

The gene calls are TRBV6-6 and TRBJ1-5; 7 bases line up with TRBD1. CDR3 size: 15 residues. V dropped 6 bases and J dropped 3; count of bases not matched to a gene: 8. CDR1 and CDR2 (germline): MNHNY, SVGAGI (reference sequence). This CDR3 reads CASRRTGEFNQPQHF. CDR3 sequence (DNA): TGTGCCAGCAGGAGGACAGGTGAATTCAATCAGCCCCAGCATTTT.

V usage is TRBV5-1 and J usage is TRBJ2-2; perhaps D is TRBD1 or TRBD2 (5 bases each). V lost 0 bases to trimming and J lost 5 bases, with 17 bases between them. This CDR3 spans 17 amino acids. The germline V gene has CDR1 SGHRS and CDR2 YFSETQ. CDR3 in DNA: TGCGCCAGCAGCTTGGCCCCGCCGGGACGTGGTACCGGGGAGCTGTTTTTT. Protein: CASSLAPPGRGTGELFF. Full variable domain (missing parts from reference TRBV5-1 and TRBJ2-2): KAGVTQTPRYLIKTRGQQVTLSCSPISGHRSVSWYQQTPGQGLQFLFEYFSETQRNKGNFPGRFSGRQFSNSRSEMNVSTLELGDSALYLCASSLAPPGRGTGELFFGEGSRLTVL.